A selection of T cell receptor beta chains follows, all from one sample in a study of a mutant IDH1 vaccine in newly diagnosed glioma. Assay: immunoSEQ multiplex PCR; the TCRdb copy retains only in-frame clones and omits some. The sample records about 38,000 clones, 78% being singletons. This specimen consisted of PBMCs, obtained from a glioma patient treated with radiotherapy, temozolomide or both. The receptors come from a man aged 35 to 55 with glioma. Some clones in this sample may be carry-over from other donors' samples. Each CDR3 is given with its conserved first and last residue. The D gene is left open where the match is weak. Expanded clones get a size class; other rows say once, few or many, or leave the size out.

v_gene	j_gene	d_gene	abundance	CDR3aa	CDR3nt
TRBV6-5	TRBJ1-2	-	-	CASSSPADELNYGYTF	TGTGCCAGCAGTTCGCCCGCGGACGAGCTTAACTATGGCTACACCTTC
TRBV9	TRBJ1-6	-	-	CASSVGGARGNSPLHF	TGTGCCAGCAGCGTAGGAGGGGCGCGTGGTAATTCACCCCTCCACTTT
TRBV5-4	TRBJ2-7	TRBD1	-	CASKSLGTDSYEQYF	TGTGCCAGCAAATCGTTGGGGACAGACTCCTACGAGCAGTACTTC
TRBV2	TRBJ2-7	-	few	CATDVSYEQYF	TGTGCCACGGACGTCTCCTACGAGCAGTACTTC
TRBV5-4	TRBJ2-3	TRBD2	-	CASSWGLSTSGGTDTQYF	TGTGCCAGCAGCTGGGGGCTGTCCACTAGCGGGGGGACAGATACGCAGTATTTT
TRBV2	TRBJ2-7	TRBD1	-	CASAGTGQYF	TGTGCCAGCGCCGGGACAGGGCAGTACTTC
TRBV27	TRBJ1-5	-	-	CASSLGGNQPKHF	TGTGCCAGCAGTTTGGGGGGCAATCAGCCCAAGCATTTT
TRBV6-4	TRBJ2-7	TRBD2	-	CASTPGLAGGRYEQYF	TGTGCCAGCACTCCGGGACTAGCGGGGGGGCGCTACGAGCAGTACTTC
TRBV18	TRBJ1-1	-	few	CASGDGVNTEAFF	TGTGCCAGCGGGGACGGTGTGAACACTGAAGCTTTCTTT
TRBV9	TRBJ2-7	TRBD2	-	CASTEGLADTYEQYF	TGTGCCAGCACCGAGGGACTAGCGGATACCTACGAGCAGTACTTC
TRBV7-9	TRBJ1-2	-	-	CASSLGLLYGYTF	TGTGCCAGCAGCTTAGGATTACTCTATGGCTACACCTTC
TRBV19	TRBJ2-5	-	-	CASSPWQFETQYF	TGTGCCAGTAGCCCGTGGCAGTTTGAGACCCAGTACTTC
TRBV6-6	TRBJ2-7	TRBD1	-	CARLGQGPFEQYF	TGTGCCAGGTTGGGACAGGGACCTTTCGAGCAGTACTTC
TRBV13	TRBJ2-2	TRBD1	-	CASSLRGRAGELFF	TGTGCCAGCAGCCTCAGGGGGCGCGCCGGGGAGCTGTTTTTT
TRBV10-2	TRBJ1-2	-	few	CASSESNRGNYGYTF	TGCGCCAGCAGTGAGTCGAATCGGGGTAACTATGGCTACACCTTC
TRBV6-1	TRBJ2-7	-	-	CASSEGGRAYEQYF	TGTGCCAGCAGTGAAGGGGGCCGCGCCTACGAGCAGTACTTC
TRBV7-6	TRBJ1-1	-	-	CASSLVSGLNTEAFF	TGTGCCAGCAGCTTAGTTTCAGGATTGAACACTGAAGCTTTCTTT
TRBV2	TRBJ2-3	-	-	CASRGTGSTDTQYF	TGTGCCAGCAGGGGAACAGGGAGCACAGATACGCAGTATTTT
TRBV9	TRBJ1-6	TRBD1	-	CASSATGTAPFTSSYNSPLHF	TGTGCCAGCAGCGCGACCGGGACAGCCCCTTTTACAAGCTCCTATAATTCACCCCTCCACTTT
TRBV19	TRBJ1-4	-	few	CASSTRGTNEKLFF	TGTGCCAGTAGTACGCGGGGAACTAATGAAAAACTGTTTTTT
TRBV2	TRBJ1-2	-	-	CASGRGGYTF	TGTGCCAGCGGGCGGGGCGGCTACACCTTC
TRBV6-1	TRBJ1-6	TRBD1	-	CASDRGYNSPLHF	TGTGCCAGTGACAGGGGCTATAATTCACCCCTCCACTTT
TRBV6-5	TRBJ1-6	-	-	CASSPRRIPPLHF	TGTGCCAGCAGTCCACGGAGGATTCCACCCCTCCACTTT
TRBV19	TRBJ1-5	-	-	CASSIRGWAIQPQHF	TGTGCCAGTAGTATACGCGGGTGGGCGATTCAGCCCCAGCATTTT
TRBV9	TRBJ1-1	-	once	CASSQSIQRDTEAFF	TGTGCCAGCAGCCAGTCCATACAGCGTGACACTGAAGCTTTCTTT
TRBV29-1	TRBJ2-4	-	-	CSAVTEGNIQYF	TGCAGCGCGGTGACAGAGGGAAACATTCAGTACTTC
TRBV6-1	TRBJ2-3	-	-	CASSEPLADTQYF	TGTGCCAGCAGTGAACCACTGGCGGATACGCAGTATTTT
TRBV6-6	TRBJ2-1	-	once	CASTNQGSHEQFF	TGTGCCAGCACCAACCAGGGGTCCCATGAGCAGTTCTTC
TRBV27	TRBJ1-4	-	-	CASSLTTGGVGEKLFF	TGTGCCAGCAGTTTAACCACCGGGGGGGTCGGCGAAAAACTGTTTTTT
TRBV27	TRBJ2-7	TRBD2	-	CASSLAGRGYEQYF	TGTGCCAGCAGTCTAGCGGGTAGGGGCTACGAGCAGTACTTC